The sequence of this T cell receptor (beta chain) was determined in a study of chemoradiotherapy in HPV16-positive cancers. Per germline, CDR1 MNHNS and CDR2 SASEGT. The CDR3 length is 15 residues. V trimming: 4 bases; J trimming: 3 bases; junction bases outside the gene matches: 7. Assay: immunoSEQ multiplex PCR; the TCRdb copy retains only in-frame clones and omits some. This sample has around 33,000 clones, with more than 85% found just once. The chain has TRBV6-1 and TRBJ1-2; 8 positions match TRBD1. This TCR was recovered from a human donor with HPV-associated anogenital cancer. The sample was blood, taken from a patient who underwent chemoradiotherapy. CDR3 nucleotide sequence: TGTGCCAGCAGTGTTGAACAGGGGGTTGACTATGGCTACACCTTC. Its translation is CASSVEQGVDYGYTF.